The 21 T cell receptor beta chains given below trace back to one sample, sequenced in a study of human T cells and chemical hapten exposure. TCRdb analysed the RACE reads with MiXCR anew, one entry per CDR3 protein. The repertoire holds 150,000 to 200,000 distinct CDR3 sequences, with around 24% as singletons. Time point defined: patch test 1, 2 weeks after DPC sensitization. Treatment indicated: therapeutic diphenylcyclopropenone sensitization with weekly scalp DPC. The source material was whole blood, sampled in connection with sensitization to the hapten diphenylcyclopropenone (DPC). The receptors originated from a woman in her forties or fifties with alopecia areata. Some clones in this sample may be carry-over from other donors' samples.

The chain couples TRBV20-1 to TRBJ2-7; perhaps TRBD1 as D (6 bases). Germline-derived CDR1 and CDR2 are DFQATT and SNEGSKA (reference sequence). This CDR3 spans 12 amino acids. Trimming removed 3 bases from V and 3 bases from J, with 9 bases in between. CDR3: CSARGAVYEQYF. As DNA, the CDR3 is TGCAGTGCTAGGGGGGCAGTCTACGAGCAGTACTTC.

This clonotype was seen a few times. This chain links TRBV5-4 with TRBJ2-1; D gene unclear. In germline, CDR1 is SGHNT, CDR2 YYREEE (reference sequence). This CDR3 has 16 residues. V gave up 1 base and J gave up 0 bases, with 11 bases separating them. The CDR3 protein is CASSLSRSSSYNEQFF. CDR3 coding DNA: TGTGCCAGCAGCTTGAGTCGATCCAGCTCCTACAATGAGCAGTTCTTC. Using reference TRBV5-4 and TRBJ2-1 for the parts outside the CDR3, the full variable domain is ETGVTQSPTHLIKTRGQQVTLRCSSQSGHNTVSWYQQALGQGPQFIFQYYREEENGRGNFPPRFSGLQFPNYSSELNVNALELDDSALYLCASSLSRSSSYNEQFFGPGTRLTVL.

V usage is TRBV6-1 and J usage is TRBJ1-6; D may be TRBD1 (5 bases). The germline V gene has CDR1 MNHNS and CDR2 SASEGT. There are 15 residues in the CDR3. Trimming removed 4 bases from V and 7 bases from J, with 14 bases in between. The CDR3 loop is CASSVGRASNSPLHF. The CDR3 region has the DNA TGTGCCAGCAGTGTGGGCAGGGCTTCGAATTCACCCCTCCACTTT.

The V and J genes are TRBV5-1 and TRBJ2-6, with 8 bases identical to TRBD1. The V gene end was trimmed by 4 bases and the J gene end by 0 bases; junction bases not matched to a gene: 3. CDR1 and CDR2 (germline): SGHRS, YFSETQ. The CDR3 runs to 16 residues. The DNA for the CDR3 is TGCGCCAGCAGCCCGGGACAGGCCTCTGGGGCCAACGTCCTGACTTTC. Amino acid sequence: CASSPGQASGANVLTF.

The rearrangement joins TRBV10-1 to TRBJ2-1, with TRBD2 matching 9 bases. Germline V gives CDR1 WNHNN, CDR2 SYGVQD (reference sequence). The CDR3 is 13 amino acids. After removal of 4 bases from V and 7 bases from J, the junction contained 2 bases not matched to a gene. CDR3 bases: TGCGCCAGCAGTGGTACTAGCGGGAATGAGCAGTTCTTC. Translating it yields CASSGTSGNEQFF.

This clonotype has just a few counts. This chain uses TRBV10-3 with TRBJ1-1; a weak D match, TRBD1 (5 bases). Germline-derived CDR1 and CDR2 are ENHRY and SYGVKD. Deletions cut 4 bases from V and 5 bases from J, with 14 bases between. The CDR3 extends over 14 amino acids. The CDR3 DNA is TGTGCCATCAGTGGGGACGGACGATGGACTGAAGCTTTCTTT. Protein: CAISGDGRWTEAFF.

This clonotype was observed a handful of times. The gene calls are TRBV5-5 and TRBJ2-1; D remains ambiguous. The CDR3 has 16 residues. The germline V and J ends were trimmed by 4 bases and 0 bases, with 14 bases remaining between them. Germline loops: CDR1 SGHKS, CDR2 YYEKEE (reference sequence). CDR3 nucleotide sequence: TGTGCCAGCAGCCAAGGTCCACAAGGCTCCTACAATGAGCAGTTCTTC. Translated, it gives CASSQGPQGSYNEQFF. Complete variable domain (other parts from reference TRBV5-5 and TRBJ2-1): DAGVTQSPTHLIKTRGQQVTLRCSPISGHKSVSWYQQVLGQGPQFIFQYYEKEERGRGNFPDRFSARQFPNYSSELNVNALLLGDSALYLCASSQGPQGSYNEQFFGPGTRLTVL.

This clonotype was found a few times. The chain carries TRBV5-1 and TRBJ2-1, with 11 nucleotides matching TRBD2. Germline assignment: CDR1 SGHRS and CDR2 YFSETQ. The junction had 8 bases not matched to a gene; V was cut back by 0 bases and J by 9 bases. The length of the CDR3 is 16 residues. Here the CDR3 reads CASSLEISGRVGEQFF. For the CDR3, the DNA is TGCGCCAGCAGCTTGGAGATTAGCGGGAGGGTAGGTGAGCAGTTCTTC.

CDR3 coding DNA: TGTGCCAGCAGTGTCACACAGGGCTATGGCTACACCTTC. This gives the protein CASSVTQGYGYTF. The J gene is TRBJ1-2, the V gene TRBV2, with D perhaps matching TRBD1 (6 bases). V dropped 4 bases and J dropped 4 bases, with 10 bases sitting between them. Germline V CDR1 and CDR2: SNHLY, FYNNEI. The CDR3 sequence is 13 residues long. Variable domain in full (rest from reference TRBV2 and TRBJ1-2): EPEVTQTPSHQVTQMGQEVILRCVPISNHLYFYWYRQILGQKVEFLVSFYNNEISEKSEIFDDQFSVERPDGSNFTLKIRSTKLEDSAMYFCASSVTQGYGYTFGSGTRLTVV.

This clonotype was recorded a few times. The rearrangement links TRBV15 to TRBJ2-7; D uncertain. The V gene's germline CDR1 is LNHNV and CDR2 YYDKDF (reference sequence). CDR3 size: 14 residues. Trimming left V 5 bases short and J 2 bases short, with 13 bases between. As DNA, the CDR3 is TGTGCCACCAGCTCGGAGTACACCGCCTACGAGCAGTACTTC. It translates to CATSSEYTAYEQYF.

V gene TRBV29-1 combines with J gene TRBJ1-1; TRBD1 is a possible D gene (6 bases). The CDR3 consists of 11 residues. The V end lost 7 bases, the J end lost 3 bases, and 9 bases lay between the germline ends. Germline CDR1 is SQVTM and CDR2 is ANQGSEA. The CDR3: CSGGQDTEAFF. The CDR3 coding sequence is TGCAGCGGGGGGCAGGACACTGAAGCTTTCTTT.

This clonotype was seen more than once but under ten times. The gene calls are TRBV5-5 and TRBJ2-7; TRBD2 matches 9 bases. Trimming took 0 bases from V and 4 from J; bases not matched to a gene: 5. The germline CDR1 and CDR2 sequences are SGHKS and YYEKEE (reference sequence). CDR3 length: 15 residues. The CDR3, as DNA: TGTGCCAGCAGCTTGGCCTTAGCGGGAGTGTACGAGCAGTACTTC. It codes for CASSLALAGVYEQYF.

CDR3 amino acids: CSAIRAGTGRDIHEQYF. The DNA for the CDR3 is TGCAGTGCTATTAGGGCCGGGACAGGCAGGGATATCCACGAGCAGTACTTC. J is TRBJ2-7 and V is TRBV20-1, with 8 bases that match TRBD1. Germline CDR1 DFQATT, CDR2 SNEGSKA (reference sequence). This CDR3 region has 17 residues. Trimming at V came to 4 bases and at J to 5 bases, leaving 19 bases not matched to a gene.

V usage is TRBV28 and J usage is TRBJ2-7; 13 nucleotides line up with TRBD2. Per the germline V gene, CDR1 is MDHEN and CDR2 is SYDVKM. The V segment lost 4 bases and the J segment 5 bases; nucleotides outside the gene matches: 14. The CDR3 is 18 residues long. The CDR3 loop is CASSSPPGTSGIGNEQYF. The DNA of the CDR3 is TGTGCCAGCAGTTCCCCCCCGGGGACTAGCGGGATAGGCAACGAGCAGTACTTC.

The rearrangement uses TRBV20-1 and TRBJ2-2; 9 bases are a match to TRBD2. Germline-derived CDR1 and CDR2 are DFQATT and SNEGSKA (reference sequence). CDR3 size: 15 residues. Trimming took 3 bases from V and 4 from J; bases not matched to a gene: 6. The CDR3 is CSASKLAGATGELFF. CDR3 coding DNA: TGCAGTGCTAGTAAACTAGCGGGTGCCACCGGGGAGCTGTTTTTT.

A few counts support this clonotype. V and J are TRBV10-3 and TRBJ2-1; the match to TRBD2 covers 9 bases. The CDR3 sequence is 15 residues long. V lost 7 bases and J lost 6; bases outside the gene matches: 10. In germline, CDR1 is ENHRY, CDR2 SYGVKD. In DNA, the CDR3 is TGTGCCATCACCCGAGCGGGAGGTGGGGCCAATGAGCAGTTCTTC. Its translation: CAITRAGGGANEQFF.

This clonotype was counted between two and nine times. This chain connects TRBV11-2 to TRBJ2-1, with D tentatively TRBD1 (5 bases). CDR1 is SGHAT, CDR2 FQNNGV, per germline. With 0 bases removed from V and 10 bases from J, the gap between germline ends came to 13 bases. The CDR3 consists of 14 residues. CDR3 nucleotides: TGTGCCAGCAGCTTAGATAGGGGCGATCCGGAGCAGTTCTTC. Translating gives CASSLDRGDPEQFF.

The sample holds a few counts of this clonotype. The V and J genes are TRBV20-1 and TRBJ2-1, with 11 bases fitting TRBD2. Germline V CDR1 and CDR2: DFQATT, SNEGSKA (reference sequence). CDR3 length: 14 amino acids. V trimming: 7 bases; J trimming: 3 bases; junction bases outside the gene matches: 5. The CDR3 DNA sequence: TGCAGTGTCCCCGGGACTAGCGGCTACAATGAGCAGTTCTTC. This codes for CSVPGTSGYNEQFF.

The chain joins TRBV29-1 to TRBJ1-1, with D maybe TRBD1 (5 bases). The V end was cut by 0 bases, the J end by 10 bases, with 21 bases between. Germline CDR1 SQVTM, CDR2 ANQGSEA. The CDR3 totals 15 residues. This CDR3 reads CSVEDPRTSFAGAFF. For the CDR3, the DNA is TGCAGCGTTGAAGATCCCCGGACATCCTTTGCGGGAGCTTTCTTT. The whole variable domain, remainder taken from reference TRBV29-1 and TRBJ1-1, is SAVISQKPSRDICQRGTSLTIQCQVDSQVTMMFWYRQQPGQSLTLIATANQGSEATYESGFVIDKFPISRPNLTFSTLTVSNMSPEDSSIYLCSVEDPRTSFAGAFFGQGTRLTVV.

The V call is TRBV4-2, the J call TRBJ2-1, with 9 bases lining up with TRBD2. The CDR3 loop spans 15 amino acids. Germline V gives CDR1 LGHNA, CDR2 YNFKEQ. Losses at the gene ends were 1 base for V and 5 bases for J; bases not matched to a gene: 3. CDR3 in amino acids: CASSQVASGDNEQFF. The CDR3 DNA sequence: TGTGCCAGCAGCCAAGTGGCTAGCGGGGACAATGAGCAGTTCTTC.

The CDR3 DNA is TGTGCCAGCAGCGGGGACAGAGCCGCTTCGAACACTGAAGCTTTCTTT. As protein: CASSGDRAASNTEAFF. The genes are TRBV6-5 and TRBJ1-1; 7 positions match TRBD1. CDR3 size: 16 residues. V was clipped by 6 bases and J by 1 base; unmatched bases: 11. The germline gives CDR1 MNHEY, CDR2 SVGAGI.